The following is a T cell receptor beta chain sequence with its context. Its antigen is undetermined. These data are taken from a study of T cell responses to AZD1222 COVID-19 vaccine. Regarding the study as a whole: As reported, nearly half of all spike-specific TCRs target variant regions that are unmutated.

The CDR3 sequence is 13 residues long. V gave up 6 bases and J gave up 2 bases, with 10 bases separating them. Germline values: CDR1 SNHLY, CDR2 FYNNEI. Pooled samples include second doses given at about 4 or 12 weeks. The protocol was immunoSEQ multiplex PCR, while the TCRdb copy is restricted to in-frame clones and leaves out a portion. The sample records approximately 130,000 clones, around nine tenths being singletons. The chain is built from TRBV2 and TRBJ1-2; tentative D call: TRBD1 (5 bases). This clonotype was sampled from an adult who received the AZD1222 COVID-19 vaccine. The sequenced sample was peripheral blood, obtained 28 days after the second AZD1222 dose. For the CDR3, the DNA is TGTGCCAGCAGCCGGGACGGCAACTATGGCTACACCTTC. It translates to CASSRDGNYGYTF.